These 13 T cell receptor beta chains came from one sample sequenced in a study of human T cells and chemical hapten exposure. Time point in this sample: patch test 3, about 24 weeks after DPC sensitization. Specified treatment: therapeutic diphenylcyclopropenone sensitization with weekly scalp DPC. TCRdb analysed the RACE reads with MiXCR anew, one entry per CDR3 protein. The table includes tens of thousands of distinct CDR3 sequences, 9.5% to 15% detected once. The input for sequencing was whole blood, taken in connection with sensitization to the hapten diphenylcyclopropenone (DPC). The origin of the receptors is a man aged 25 to 45 with alopecia areata. Some clones in this sample may be carry-over from other donors' samples.

This clonotype was seen at least ten times. The genes are TRBV28 and TRBJ2-7, with a weak D call TRBD1 (5 bases). V lost 2 bases and J 6 bases, leaving 11 bases between the germline ends. Per germline, CDR1 MDHEN and CDR2 SYDVKM. The CDR3 consists of 13 residues. The CDR3, as DNA: TGTGCCAGCAGTTTAGGCAGGGCCTCCGAGCAGTACTTC. Its protein is CASSLGRASEQYF.

There are a few counts of this clonotype. V and J are TRBV27 and TRBJ1-1, with D unclear. V lost 3 bases, J lost 0 bases, and 14 bases lay in between. The germline V gene has CDR1 MNHEY and CDR2 SMNVEV (reference sequence). The CDR3 spans 16 residues. The CDR3, as DNA: TGTGCCAGCAGTTTTGGCTGGGGTGGCCTGAACACTGAAGCTTTCTTT. Amino acids: CASSFGWGGLNTEAFF.

This clonotype appeared a few times. V and J are TRBV4-3 and TRBJ1-1, with unresolved D. V lost 4 bases, J lost 2 bases, and 14 bases lay in between. The CDR3 is made up of 15 amino acids. Per the germline V gene, CDR1 is LGHNA and CDR2 is YSLEER. The CDR3 DNA reads as TGCGCCAGCAGCCGAGGATCGAGCCTAAACACTGAAGCTTTCTTT. Translation gives CASSRGSSLNTEAFF.

Ten or more counts support this clonotype. The chain combines TRBV7-8 with TRBJ2-7; the D gene is possibly TRBD1 (6 bases). The CDR3 covers 17 residues. Trimming removed 6 bases at V and 5 bases at J, with 26 bases between. The V gene's germline CDR1 is SGHVS and CDR2 FQNEAQ. CDR3 sequence: CASSSPKENRVSHEQYF. The CDR3 coding sequence is TGTGCCAGCAGTTCTCCTAAGGAAAACAGGGTTTCACACGAGCAGTACTTC. Combining the CDR3 with reference TRBV7-8 and TRBJ2-7 gives the whole variable domain GAGVSQSPRYKVAKRGQDVALRCDPISGHVSLFWYQQALGQGPEFLTYFQNEAQLDKSGLPSDRFFAERPEGSVSTLKIQRTQQEDSAVYLCASSSPKENRVSHEQYFGPGTRLTVT.

The sample holds a few counts of this clonotype. The rearrangement uses TRBV3-1 and TRBJ2-5; D is possibly TRBD1 or TRBD2 (5 bases each). Trimming shortened V by 0 bases and J by 7 bases, and 15 bases separated the two germline ends. The CDR3 contains 15 residues. Germline V lookup: CDR1 LGHDT, CDR2 YNNKEL (reference sequence). The CDR3 bases are TGTGCCAGCAGCCAAGATCTAGCTAGTGGGGGGACCCAGTACTTC. Residues: CASSQDLASGGTQYF.

There are a few counts of this clonotype. V gene TRBV4-3 combines with J gene TRBJ2-7; 7 nucleotides match TRBD2. The germline CDR1 and CDR2 sequences are LGHNA and YSLEER. The V segment lost 0 bases and the J segment 2 bases; nucleotides outside the gene matches: 4. There are 15 residues in the CDR3. The CDR3 sequence: CASSQDRSGAYEQYF. The CDR3 DNA reads as TGCGCCAGCAGCCAAGATAGGAGCGGGGCCTACGAGCAGTACTTC.

This chain links TRBV20-1 with TRBJ1-1; D unresolved. Germline loops: CDR1 DFQATT, CDR2 SNEGSKA (reference sequence). The CDR3 sequence is 13 residues long. The V gene lost 5 bases and the J gene lost 2 bases, with 12 bases spanning the gap. The CDR3 is CSAPTAGNTEAFF. CDR3 in DNA: TGCAGTGCTCCTACAGCTGGAAACACTGAAGCTTTCTTT.

CDR3 sequence (DNA): TGTGCCAGCAGTTACTCCTATAGGGAAGAGACCCAGTACTTC. Protein product: CASSYSYREETQYF. The V call is TRBV6-5, the J call TRBJ2-5, with D uncertain. V was cut by 0 bases and J by 3 bases, with 8 bases left in between. CDR3 length: 14 amino acids. Germline CDR1 and CDR2: MNHEY and SVGAGI.

The genes are TRBV7-9 and TRBJ2-7, with D maybe TRBD2 (5 bases). Trimming took 3 bases from V and 4 from J, leaving 16 bases between them. This CDR3 has 15 residues. Germline V gene data show CDR1 as SEHNR and CDR2 as FQNEAQ (reference sequence). CDR3 loop: CASSLSTEEPYEQYF. The DNA for the CDR3 is TGTGCCAGCAGCTTGTCGACGGAGGAGCCGTACGAGCAGTACTTC.

This clonotype was seen a few times. The genes are TRBV18 and TRBJ2-3; D gene unclear. The CDR3 is 13 amino acids. V lost 2 bases and J lost 2, with 5 bases in between. The germline CDR1 and CDR2 sequences are KGHSH and LQKENI. The CDR3 protein is CASSPGNTDTQYF. As DNA, the CDR3 is TGTGCCAGCTCACCAGGGAACACAGATACGCAGTATTTT.

The J gene is TRBJ2-7, the V gene TRBV20-1; TRBD2 might be the D (6 bases). This CDR3 spans 15 amino acids. Per the germline V gene, CDR1 is DFQATT and CDR2 is SNEGSKA (reference sequence). The V end lost 1 base, the J end lost 3 bases, and 16 bases lay between the germline ends. The DNA of the CDR3 is TGCAGTGCTAGAGCTATCGGGACTGAGCTCTACGAGCAGTACTTC. Its protein is CSARAIGTELYEQYF.

This clonotype was observed at least ten times. This chain uses TRBV3-1 with TRBJ1-4; 7 bases fit TRBD1. After removal of 1 base from V and 15 bases from J, the junction contained 8 bases not matched to a gene. Germline V gene data show CDR1 as LGHDT and CDR2 as YNNKEL (reference sequence). This CDR3 is 13 amino acids long. The CDR3 reads CASSQGGQTEMFF. In nucleotides, the CDR3 is TGTGCCAGCAGCCAAGGGGGACAGACGGAGATGTTTTTT.

This clonotype appeared many times. This rearrangement joins TRBV9 to TRBJ2-7, with D possibly matching TRBD1 (5 bases). CDR1 and CDR2 from the germline V gene are SGDLS and YYNGEE. With 2 bases removed from V and 2 bases from J, the gap between germline ends came to 8 bases. CDR3 length: 13 amino acids. CDR3 sequence (DNA): TGTGCCAGCAGCGTGGACACCACCTACGAGCAGTACTTC. Translation gives CASSVDTTYEQYF.